Listed below are T cell receptor beta chains from one sample, sequenced in a study of siplizumab effects on memory and regulatory T cells. The data were produced by immunoSEQ multiplex PCR, yet TCRdb's version contains in-frame clones alone and is incomplete. The sample yields more than 90,000 clones, roughly 94% seen once. Source material: non-Treg CD4+ T cells sorted from blood. The receptors were gathered from a human donor in good health. Each CDR3 is given with its conserved first and last residue. Each record gives: V gene, CDR3 length, J gene, D gene, CDR3 protein. The D gene is left open where the match is weak.

v_gene: TRBV27; len: 14; j_gene: TRBJ1-5; d_gene: -; CDR3aa: CASSGGNSNQPQHF
v_gene: TRBV5-1; len: 12; j_gene: TRBJ2-5; d_gene: -; CDR3aa: CASSRDSGAQYF
v_gene: TRBV10-3; len: 16; j_gene: TRBJ2-3; d_gene: -; CDR3aa: CAISGYSVSSTDTQYF
v_gene: TRBV10-1; len: 16; j_gene: TRBJ2-3; d_gene: TRBD2; CDR3aa: CASSVMGAGGADTQYF
v_gene: TRBV9; len: 13; j_gene: TRBJ2-7; d_gene: -; CDR3aa: CASSVVPDGEQYF
v_gene: TRBV27; len: 16; j_gene: TRBJ2-1; d_gene: TRBD2; CDR3aa: CASSSGGTLNNNEQFF
v_gene: TRBV27; len: 13; j_gene: TRBJ2-6; d_gene: -; CDR3aa: CASRSSGANVLTF
v_gene: TRBV5-4; len: 15; j_gene: TRBJ2-1; d_gene: TRBD2; CDR3aa: CASSWKREVYNEQFF
v_gene: TRBV19; len: 14; j_gene: TRBJ1-1; d_gene: -; CDR3aa: CASTIRRSNTEAFF
v_gene: TRBV19; len: 14; j_gene: TRBJ1-2; d_gene: TRBD1; CDR3aa: CASRIYGQAYGYTF
v_gene: TRBV5-1; len: 15; j_gene: TRBJ2-5; d_gene: TRBD2; CDR3aa: CASSLSASGQETQYF
v_gene: TRBV6-6; len: 14; j_gene: TRBJ2-5; d_gene: -; CDR3aa: CASSYSGQQETQYF
v_gene: TRBV6-1; len: 14; j_gene: TRBJ2-1; d_gene: -; CDR3aa: CASSEGDSYNEQFF
v_gene: TRBV19; len: 13; j_gene: TRBJ2-7; d_gene: -; CDR3aa: CASSKDKAYEQYF
v_gene: TRBV7-3; len: 13; j_gene: TRBJ2-7; d_gene: TRBD2; CDR3aa: CASSRRTSPEQYF
v_gene: TRBV18; len: 13; j_gene: TRBJ1-5; d_gene: -; CDR3aa: CASSPGNEQPQHF
v_gene: TRBV5-4; len: 13; j_gene: TRBJ2-7; d_gene: -; CDR3aa: CASSYSRGREQYF